A single sample is the source of the 26 T cell receptor beta chains below, sequenced in a study of sequential checkpoint blockade in melanoma. TCRdb's table, derived via immunoSEQ multiplex PCR, lists solely in-frame clones and lacks some. This repertoire shows about 11,000 clones, 78% found once; its top ten account for around 10%. Treatment specified: randomized to nivolumab then ipilimumab (arm A) or the reverse (arm B). Sequencing used CD8+ T cells sorted from blood (inferred from file names), obtained from a patient given nivolumab and ipilimumab in sequence. The receptor source for this set is a human donor with melanoma.

This clone was counted between two and nine times. This chain links TRBV27 with TRBJ2-7; 8 bases fit TRBD2. This CDR3 has 15 residues. The ends lost 2 bases at V and 5 bases at J; junction bases unmatched: 8. Germline assignment: CDR1 MNHEY and CDR2 SMNVEV (reference sequence). The CDR3 loop reads CASSLGRGGRHEQYF. The CDR3 coding sequence is TGTGCCAGCAGTTTAGGACGGGGGGGCCGACACGAGCAGTACTTC.

This chain uses TRBV11-2 with TRBJ2-7; D remains unclear. The CDR3 consists of 13 residues. V was trimmed by 1 base and J by 4 bases, leaving 8 bases between them. The V gene's germline CDR1 is SGHAT and CDR2 FQNNGV. The CDR3 sequence is CASSLGVYYEQYF. DNA for the CDR3: TGTGCCAGCAGCTTAGGTGTGTATTACGAGCAGTACTTC.

The chain joins TRBV1 to TRBJ1-6. TRBV1 is termed a pseudogene. This CDR3 has 18 residues. As DNA, the CDR3 is TGCACCAGCAGCCAACCTAACCGGGGGGCCGGATCCAATTCACCCCTCCACTTT. The encoded protein is CTSSQPNRGAGSNSPLHF.

Concerning this clone: This sample also contains other DNA sequences that code for the same CDR3. This chain uses TRBV5-5 with TRBJ1-2; weak D call: TRBD1 (5 bases). Germline loops: CDR1 SGHKS, CDR2 YYEKEE (reference sequence). The CDR3 is 14 amino acids. V was shortened by 4 bases and J by 5 bases, with 15 bases between the two germline ends. CDR3 sequence (DNA): TGTGCCAGCAGCCTTTGGGGGGAGGGGTATGGCTACACCTTC. Its protein is CASSLWGEGYGYTF.

CDR3 coding DNA: TGTGCCAGCAGTCTCTCCGGGACAGGTAACTACGAGCAGTACTTC. It specifies CASSLSGTGNYEQYF. The chain has TRBV6-5 and TRBJ2-7, with 8 bases identical to TRBD1. The CDR3 spans 15 residues. The J segment lost 3 bases and the V segment lost 5 bases, leaving 9 bases of the junction unmatched. Per the germline V gene, CDR1 is MNHEY and CDR2 is SVGAGI.

The V call is TRBV6-1, the J call TRBJ2-5, with 8 bases aligning to TRBD2. The CDR3 loop spans 15 amino acids. The V gene end was trimmed by 2 bases and the J gene end by 5 bases; junction bases not matched to a gene: 7. From germline, CDR1 is MNHNS and CDR2 SASEGT. CDR3 DNA sequence: TGTGCCAGCAGTGAATCCATCGGGGGGGCGGAGACCCAGTACTTC. Translation: CASSESIGGAETQYF.

The chain is built from TRBV5-4 and TRBJ2-2; 7 positions match TRBD2. With V trimmed by 4 bases and J by 7 bases, 4 bases remained unmatched. CDR1 and CDR2 from the germline V gene are SGHNT and YYREEE (reference sequence). This CDR3 contains 13 residues. CDR3 in amino acids: CASSPGGSGELFF. CDR3 DNA sequence: TGTGCCAGCAGCCCGGGGGGAAGCGGGGAGCTGTTTTTT.

In this sample, this clone turned up a few times. The CDR3 sequence: CASSVTGLEQYF. In DNA form, the CDR3 reads TGTGCCAGCAGTGTGACAGGGTTGGAGCAGTACTTC. This chain connects TRBV25-1 to TRBJ2-7; 7 bases align to TRBD1. This CDR3 comprises 12 residues. The trim removed 4 bases at V and 7 bases at J, leaving 4 bases unmatched. Germline CDR1 reads MGHDK; CDR2 reads SYGVNS.

The chain combines TRBV27 with TRBJ2-6; no definite D call. The CDR3 totals 16 residues. The germline gives CDR1 MNHEY, CDR2 SMNVEV (reference sequence). V was cut by 2 bases and J by 8 bases, with 16 bases left in between. The CDR3 region has the DNA TGTGCCAGCAGTTTAACCTCGGGTGGTCGTACCAACGTCCTGACTTTC. This encodes CASSLTSGGRTNVLTF.

The chain links TRBV4-2 to TRBJ2-2; 10 positions agree with TRBD1. With V trimmed by 8 bases and J by 4 bases, 1 base remained unmatched. The CDR3 runs to 13 residues. CDR1 LGHNA and CDR2 YNFKEQ come from the germline V gene. The CDR3 DNA reads TGTGCCAGCTGGGACAGGGGCACCGGGGAGCTGTTTTTT. Its translation: CASWDRGTGELFF.

The chain uses TRBV5-6 and TRBJ2-1; 9 nucleotides match TRBD1. V shed 4 bases and J 6 bases; nucleotides not matched to a gene: 5. CDR1 and CDR2 (germline): SGHDT, YYEEEE. This CDR3 has 14 amino acids. The CDR3 spells CASSPGTGSNEQFF. In nucleotides, the CDR3 is TGTGCCAGCAGCCCCGGGACAGGGTCCAATGAGCAGTTCTTC. Using reference TRBV5-6 and TRBJ2-1 for the parts outside the CDR3, the full variable domain is DAGVTQSPTHLIKTRGQQVTLRCSPKSGHDTVSWYQQALGQGPQFIFQYYEEEERQRGNFPDRFSGHQFPNYSSELNVNALLLGDSALYLCASSPGTGSNEQFFGPGTRLTVL.

The sample holds a few counts of this clone. The rearrangement links TRBV15 to TRBJ1-6; perhaps TRBD1 as D (5 bases). Germline V gives CDR1 LNHNV, CDR2 YYDKDF (reference sequence). CDR3 length: 14 residues. Trimming left V 3 bases short and J 7 bases short, with 10 bases between. CDR3 amino acids: CATSSDRENSPLHF. In DNA form, the CDR3 reads TGTGCCACCAGCAGCGACAGAGAGAATTCACCCCTCCACTTT.

V and J are TRBV27 and TRBJ2-7, with 8 nucleotides matching TRBD1. Germline lookup yields CDR1 MNHEY and CDR2 SMNVEV (reference sequence). The CDR3 contains 13 residues. The ends lost 6 bases at V and 7 bases at J; junction bases unmatched: 8. CDR3 sequence (DNA): TGTGCCAGCAGCCTGACAGGGGCATTGGAGCAGTACTTC. Amino acid sequence: CASSLTGALEQYF.

This chain uses TRBV5-6 with TRBJ1-2; D call uncertain. V lost 4 bases and J lost 3, with 19 bases in between. The germline CDR1 and CDR2 sequences are SGHDT and YYEEEE. The CDR3 loop spans 16 amino acids. CDR3 residues: CASSVEGAGKYYGYTF. The DNA for the CDR3 is TGTGCCAGCAGCGTTGAAGGTGCAGGAAAGTACTATGGCTACACCTTC.

The V and J genes are TRBV19 and TRBJ2-6, with a possible D match to TRBD1 (6 bases). CDR3 size: 14 residues. Trimming stripped 9 bases from V and 3 bases from J, with 12 bases between. The germline V gene encodes CDR1 LNHDA and CDR2 SQIVND (reference sequence). Written as DNA, the CDR3 is TGTGCCAGCACACAGGGACGTGGGGCCAACGTCCTGACTTTC. Its protein product is CASTQGRGANVLTF.

This chain uses TRBV7-9 with TRBJ1-2; no reliable D call. From germline, CDR1 is SEHNR and CDR2 FQNEAQ (reference sequence). The CDR3 loop spans 13 amino acids. Trimming left V 5 bases short and J 1 base short, with 8 bases between. The CDR3 spells CASSVQSNYGYTF. DNA of the CDR3: TGTGCCAGCAGCGTACAAAGTAACTATGGCTACACCTTC.

The chain links TRBV14 to TRBJ2-3, with D possibly TRBD1 on 5 matching bases. This CDR3 spans 14 amino acids. V lost 0 bases and J lost 10, with 14 bases in between. Germline V lookup: CDR1 SGHDN, CDR2 FVKESK. The CDR3 DNA reads as TGTGCCAGCAGCCAAGATGAGTGGGGCACGGCGCAGTATTTT. It specifies CASSQDEWGTAQYF.

This sequence joins TRBV28 and TRBJ2-5; 9 bases match TRBD1. CDR1 is MDHEN, CDR2 SYDVKM, per germline. The J segment lost 4 bases and the V segment lost 5 bases, leaving 8 bases of the junction unmatched. The CDR3 loop spans 15 amino acids. DNA of the CDR3: TGTGCCAGCAGTCCCCGGGACAGGGAGGCAGAGACCCAGTACTTC. Translated, it gives CASSPRDREAETQYF. Together with reference TRBV28 and TRBJ2-5, the CDR3 gives the full variable domain: DVKVTQSSRYLVKRTGEKVFLECVQDMDHENMFWYRQDPGLGLRLIYFSYDVKMKEKGDIPEGYSVSREKKERFSLILESASTNQTSMYLCASSPRDREAETQYFGPGTRLLVL.

The rearrangement joins TRBV9 to TRBJ2-5; TRBD2 is a possible D gene (6 bases). V lost 0 bases, J lost 2 bases, and 14 bases lay in between. CDR3 length equals 16 residues. The germline gives CDR1 SGDLS, CDR2 YYNGEE. The CDR3 DNA follows: TGTGCCAGCAGCGTAGGGGCGGGGAGCTTTCAAGAGACCCAGTACTTC. It specifies CASSVGAGSFQETQYF.

This chain connects TRBV7-9 to TRBJ2-1, with D tentatively TRBD1 (6 bases). V lost 5 bases to trimming and J lost 0 bases, with 8 bases between them. The CDR3 is 14 residues long. Germline V gene data show CDR1 as SEHNR and CDR2 as FQNEAQ (reference sequence). CDR3 in DNA: TGTGCCAGCAGCACAGGGAGCTCCTACAATGAGCAGTTCTTC. This codes for CASSTGSSYNEQFF.

The chain has TRBV27 and TRBJ1-4, with 10 bases lining up with TRBD1. The V gene's germline CDR1 is MNHEY and CDR2 SMNVEV (reference sequence). J gave up 8 bases and V 6 bases, and 6 bases lay outside the gene matches. This CDR3 region has 14 residues. This CDR3 is CASRPGQGREKLFF. DNA of the CDR3: TGTGCCAGCAGGCCGGGACAGGGGAGAGAAAAACTGTTTTTT. The full variable domain, with the rest looked up from reference TRBV27 and TRBJ1-4, is EAQVTQNPRYLITVTGKKLTVTCSQNMNHEYMSWYRQDPGLGLRQIYYSMNVEVTDKGDVPEGYKVSRKEKRNFPLILESPSPNQTSLYFCASRPGQGREKLFFGSGTQLSVL.

Here the CDR3 reads CASSFKAGVSYNEQFF. The CDR3 DNA reads as TGTGCCAGCAGCTTCAAAGCGGGAGTTTCCTACAATGAGCAGTTCTTC. The V call is TRBV7-4, the J call TRBJ2-1; 8 positions match TRBD2. Unmatched junction bases numbered 5, after V lost 3 bases and J lost 1 base. CDR1 and CDR2 (germline): SGHVT, SQSDAQ. The CDR3 has 16 residues.

The V call is TRBV7-3, the J call TRBJ2-3; 8 bases match TRBD2. J gave up 5 bases and V 1 base, and 5 bases lay outside the gene matches. The CDR3 length is 15 residues. CDR1 SGHTA and CDR2 FQGTGA come from the germline V gene. CDR3 region: CASSLIGGAGDTQYF. The CDR3 DNA is TGTGCCAGCAGCTTAATCGGGGGGGCAGGAGATACGCAGTATTTT.

This clone was recorded a few times. The chain carries TRBV19 and TRBJ1-1, with D unclear. This CDR3 comprises 12 residues. CDR1 is LNHDA and CDR2 is SQIVND in the germline V gene (reference sequence). Deletions cut 5 bases from V and 5 bases from J, with 9 bases between. For the CDR3, the DNA is TGTGCCAGTAGTGCCGGGGTGACTGAAGCTTTCTTT. As protein: CASSAGVTEAFF.

The CDR3 is CASRPPSSYNEQFF. CDR3 bases: TGTGCCAGCAGACCCCCGAGCTCCTACAATGAGCAGTTCTTC. The V and J genes are TRBV27 and TRBJ2-1; D gene uncertain. The length of the CDR3 is 14 residues. Trimming shortened V by 6 bases and J by 0 bases, and 9 bases separated the two germline ends. Per the germline V gene, CDR1 is MNHEY and CDR2 is SMNVEV (reference sequence).

This clone was observed a few times. The gene calls are TRBV7-9 and TRBJ1-4; D call uncertain. There are 14 residues in the CDR3. Germline CDR1 reads SEHNR; CDR2 reads FQNEAQ (reference sequence). V was trimmed by 6 bases and J by 5 bases, leaving 13 bases between them. CDR3 sequence: CASSSGFRNEKLFF. The CDR3 region has the DNA TGTGCCAGCAGTTCGGGGTTTAGAAATGAAAAACTGTTTTTT. Complete variable domain (other parts from reference TRBV7-9 and TRBJ1-4): DTGVSQNPRHKITKRGQNVTFRCDPISEHNRLYWYRQTLGQGPEFLTYFQNEAQLEKSRLLSDRFSAERPKGSFSTLEIQRTEQGDSAMYLCASSSGFRNEKLFFGSGTQLSVL.